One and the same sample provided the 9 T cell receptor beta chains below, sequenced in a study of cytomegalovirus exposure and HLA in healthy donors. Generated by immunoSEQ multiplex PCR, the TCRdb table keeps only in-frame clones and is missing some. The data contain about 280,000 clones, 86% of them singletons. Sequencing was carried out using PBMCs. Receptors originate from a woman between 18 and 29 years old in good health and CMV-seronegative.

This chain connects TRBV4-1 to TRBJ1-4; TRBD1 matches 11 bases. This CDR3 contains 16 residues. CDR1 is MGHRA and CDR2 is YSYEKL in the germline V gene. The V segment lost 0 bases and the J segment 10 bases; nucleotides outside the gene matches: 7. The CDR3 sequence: CASSQDRDRGTRKLFF. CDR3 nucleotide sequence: TGCGCCAGCAGCCAAGACCGGGACAGGGGGACTCGAAAACTGTTTTTT.

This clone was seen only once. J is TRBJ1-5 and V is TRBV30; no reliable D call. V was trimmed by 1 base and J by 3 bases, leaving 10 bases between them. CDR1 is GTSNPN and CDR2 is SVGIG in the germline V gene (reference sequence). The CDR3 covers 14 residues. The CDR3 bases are TGTGCCTGGAGTGGGAATAGCGTCAATCAGCCCCAGCATTTT. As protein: CAWSGNSVNQPQHF.

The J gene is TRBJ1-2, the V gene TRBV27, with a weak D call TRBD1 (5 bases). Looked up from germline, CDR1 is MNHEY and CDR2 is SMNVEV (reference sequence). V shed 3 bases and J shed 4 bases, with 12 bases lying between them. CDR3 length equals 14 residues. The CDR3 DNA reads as TGTGCCAGCAGTTTCTCAGGGCCGATCTATGGCTACACCTTC. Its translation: CASSFSGPIYGYTF.

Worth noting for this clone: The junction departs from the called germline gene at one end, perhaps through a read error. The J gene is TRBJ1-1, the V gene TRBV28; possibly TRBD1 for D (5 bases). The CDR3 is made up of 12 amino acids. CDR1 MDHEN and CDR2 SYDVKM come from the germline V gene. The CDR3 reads CTSGGEVTEAFF. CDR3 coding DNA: TGTACCAGCGGGGGGGAGGTCACTGAAGCTTTCTTT.

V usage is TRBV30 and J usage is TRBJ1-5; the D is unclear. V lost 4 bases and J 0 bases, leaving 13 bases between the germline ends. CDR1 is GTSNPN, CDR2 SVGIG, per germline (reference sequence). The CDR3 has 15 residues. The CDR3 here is CAWTPTEYSNQPQHF. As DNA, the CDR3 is TGTGCCTGGACCCCGACGGAGTATAGCAATCAGCCCCAGCATTTT.

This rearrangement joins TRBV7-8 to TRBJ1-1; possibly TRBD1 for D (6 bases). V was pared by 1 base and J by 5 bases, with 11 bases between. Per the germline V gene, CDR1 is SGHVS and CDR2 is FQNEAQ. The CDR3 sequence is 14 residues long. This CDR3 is CASSLVQGHTEAFF. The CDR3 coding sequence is TGTGCCAGCAGCTTAGTACAGGGTCATACTGAAGCTTTCTTT.

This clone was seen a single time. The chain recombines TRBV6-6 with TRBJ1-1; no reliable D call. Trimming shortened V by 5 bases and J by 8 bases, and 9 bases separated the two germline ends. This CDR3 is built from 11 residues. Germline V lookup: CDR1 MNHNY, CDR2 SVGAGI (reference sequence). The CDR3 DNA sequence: TGTGCCAGCAGTCCCGCGGGCGAAGCTTTCTTT. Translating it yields CASSPAGEAFF.

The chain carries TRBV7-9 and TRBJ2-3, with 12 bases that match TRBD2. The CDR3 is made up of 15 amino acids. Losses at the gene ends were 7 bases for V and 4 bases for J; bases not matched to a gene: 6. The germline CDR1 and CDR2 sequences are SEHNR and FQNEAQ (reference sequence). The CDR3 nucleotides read TGTGCCAGCACCCTAGCGGGGGGGCTCGCAGATACGCAGTATTTT. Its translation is CASTLAGGLADTQYF.

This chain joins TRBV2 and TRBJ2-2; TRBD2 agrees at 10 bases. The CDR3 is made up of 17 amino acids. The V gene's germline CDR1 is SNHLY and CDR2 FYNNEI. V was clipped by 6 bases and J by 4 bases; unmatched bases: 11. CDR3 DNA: TGTGCCAGCAGCCGACAAGGACTAGCGGCGTCCACCGGGGAGCTGTTTTTT. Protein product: CASSRQGLAASTGELFF.